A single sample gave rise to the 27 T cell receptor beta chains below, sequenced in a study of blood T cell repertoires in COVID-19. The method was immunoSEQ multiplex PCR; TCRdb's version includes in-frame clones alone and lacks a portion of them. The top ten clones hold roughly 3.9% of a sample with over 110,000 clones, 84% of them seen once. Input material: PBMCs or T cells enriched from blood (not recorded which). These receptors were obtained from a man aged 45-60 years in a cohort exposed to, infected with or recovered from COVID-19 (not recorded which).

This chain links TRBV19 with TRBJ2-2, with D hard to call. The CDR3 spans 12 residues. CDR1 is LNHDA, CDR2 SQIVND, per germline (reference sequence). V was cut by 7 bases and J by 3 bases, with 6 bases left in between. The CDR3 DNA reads TGTGCCAGTACCCCAGACACCGGGGAGCTGTTTTTT. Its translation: CASTPDTGELFF.

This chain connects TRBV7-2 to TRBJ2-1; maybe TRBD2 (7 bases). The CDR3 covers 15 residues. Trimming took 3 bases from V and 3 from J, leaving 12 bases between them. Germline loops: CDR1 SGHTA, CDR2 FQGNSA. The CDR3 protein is CASSFREGDYNEQFF. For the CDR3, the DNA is TGTGCCAGCAGCTTCAGGGAGGGGGACTACAATGAGCAGTTCTTC.

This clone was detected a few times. The CDR3 nucleotides read TGTGCCAGCAGCCGCAGGGGGCAGACTGAAGCTTTCTTT. Its protein product is CASSRRGQTEAFF. The chain joins TRBV3-1 (or the pseudogene TRBV3-2) to TRBJ1-1, with 8 bases identical to TRBD1. The CDR3 totals 13 residues. Germline trimming cut 4 bases from V and 5 bases from J; bases unmatched to any gene: 3. Germline V gene lookup returns CDR1 LGHDT and CDR2 YNNKEL (reference sequence).

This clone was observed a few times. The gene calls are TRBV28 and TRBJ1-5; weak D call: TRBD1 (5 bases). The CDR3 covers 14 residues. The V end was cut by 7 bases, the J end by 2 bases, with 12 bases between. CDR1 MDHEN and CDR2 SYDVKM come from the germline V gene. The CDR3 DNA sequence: TGTGCCAGCATCTCCGGGGGGGGCAATCAGCCCCAGCATTTT. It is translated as CASISGGGNQPQHF.

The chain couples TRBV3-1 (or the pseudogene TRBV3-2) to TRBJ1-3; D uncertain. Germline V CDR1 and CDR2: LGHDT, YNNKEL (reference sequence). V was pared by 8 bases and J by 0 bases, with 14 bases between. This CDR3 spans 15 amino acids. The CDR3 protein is CASGPAVNSGNTIYF. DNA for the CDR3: TGTGCCAGCGGGCCAGCCGTTAACTCTGGAAACACCATATATTTT.

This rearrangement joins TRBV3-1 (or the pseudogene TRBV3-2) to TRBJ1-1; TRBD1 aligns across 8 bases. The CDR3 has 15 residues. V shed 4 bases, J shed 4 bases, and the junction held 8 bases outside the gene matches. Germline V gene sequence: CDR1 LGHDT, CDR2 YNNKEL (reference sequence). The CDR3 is CASSPGQGSGTEAFF. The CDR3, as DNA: TGTGCCAGCAGCCCTGGACAGGGTTCGGGCACTGAAGCTTTCTTT.

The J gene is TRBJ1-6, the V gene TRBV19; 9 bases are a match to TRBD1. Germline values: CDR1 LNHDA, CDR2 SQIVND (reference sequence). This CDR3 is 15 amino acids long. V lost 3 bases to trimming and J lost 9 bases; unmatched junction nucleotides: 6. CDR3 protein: CASSIGTGSLSPLHF. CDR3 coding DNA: TGTGCCAGTAGTATTGGGACAGGGTCTCTTTCACCCCTCCACTTT.

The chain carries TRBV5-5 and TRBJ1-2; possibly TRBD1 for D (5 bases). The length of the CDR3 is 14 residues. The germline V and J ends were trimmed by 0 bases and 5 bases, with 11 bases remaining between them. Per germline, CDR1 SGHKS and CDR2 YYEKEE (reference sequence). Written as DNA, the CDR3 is TGTGCCAGCAGCTTGGTGGCAGGGCGTTATGGCTACACCTTC. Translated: CASSLVAGRYGYTF.

CDR3 amino acids: CASSRDRIGETQYF. Written as DNA, the CDR3 is TGTGCCAGCAGCCGGGACAGGATCGGAGAGACCCAGTACTTC. The chain is built from TRBV5-5 and TRBJ2-5; 8 positions agree with TRBD1. This CDR3 contains 14 residues. Germline CDR1 and CDR2: SGHKS and YYEKEE (reference sequence). V lost 4 bases, J lost 4 bases, and 6 bases stayed unmatched.

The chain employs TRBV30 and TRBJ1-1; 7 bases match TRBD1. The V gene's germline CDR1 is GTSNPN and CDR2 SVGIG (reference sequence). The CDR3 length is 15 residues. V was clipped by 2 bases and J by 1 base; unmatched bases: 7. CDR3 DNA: TGTGCCTGGAGTCCGACACAGGGGAAGAACACTGAAGCTTTCTTT. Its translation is CAWSPTQGKNTEAFF. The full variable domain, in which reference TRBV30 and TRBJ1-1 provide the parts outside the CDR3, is SQTIHQWPATLVQPVGSPLSLECTVEGTSNPNLYWYRQAAGRGLQLLFYSVGIGQISSEVPQNLSASRPQDRQFILSSKKLLLSDSGFYLCAWSPTQGKNTEAFFGQGTRLTVV.

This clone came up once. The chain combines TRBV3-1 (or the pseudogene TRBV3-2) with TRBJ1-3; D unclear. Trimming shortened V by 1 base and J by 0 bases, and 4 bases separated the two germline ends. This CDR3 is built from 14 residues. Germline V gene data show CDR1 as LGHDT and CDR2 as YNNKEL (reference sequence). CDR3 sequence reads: CASSQGGSGNTIYF. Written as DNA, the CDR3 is TGTGCCAGCAGCCAAGGAGGCTCTGGAAACACCATATATTTT.

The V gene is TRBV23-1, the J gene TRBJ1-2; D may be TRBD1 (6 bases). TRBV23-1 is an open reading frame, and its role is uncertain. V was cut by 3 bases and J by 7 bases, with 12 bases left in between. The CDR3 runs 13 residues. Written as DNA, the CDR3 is TGCGCCAGCAGTCAGGTCTACAGGGTTGGCTACACCTTC. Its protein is CASSQVYRVGYTF.

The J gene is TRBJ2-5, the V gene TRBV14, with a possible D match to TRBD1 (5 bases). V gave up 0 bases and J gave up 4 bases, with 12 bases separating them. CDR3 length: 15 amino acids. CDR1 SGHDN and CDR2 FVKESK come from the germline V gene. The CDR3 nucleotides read TGTGCCAGCAGCCAAGATATGACAGTATTAGAGACCCAGTACTTC. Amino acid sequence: CASSQDMTVLETQYF. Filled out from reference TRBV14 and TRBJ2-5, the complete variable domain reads EAGVTQFPSHSVIEKGQTVTLRCDPISGHDNLYWYRRVMGKEIKFLLHFVKESKQDESGMPNNRFLAERTGGTYSTLKVQPAELEDSGVYFCASSQDMTVLETQYFGPGTRLLVL.

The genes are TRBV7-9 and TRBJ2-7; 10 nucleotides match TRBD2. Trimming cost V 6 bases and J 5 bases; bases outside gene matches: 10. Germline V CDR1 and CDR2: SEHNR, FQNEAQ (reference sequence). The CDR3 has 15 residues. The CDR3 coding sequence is TGTGCCAGCAGGGACGGGACTAGCGATTTCAACGAGCAGTACTTC. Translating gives CASRDGTSDFNEQYF. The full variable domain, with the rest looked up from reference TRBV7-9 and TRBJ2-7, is DTGVSQNPRHKITKRGQNVTFRCDPISEHNRLYWYRQTLGQGPEFLTYFQNEAQLEKSRLLSDRFSAERPKGSFSTLEIQRTEQGDSAMYLCASRDGTSDFNEQYFGPGTRLTVT.

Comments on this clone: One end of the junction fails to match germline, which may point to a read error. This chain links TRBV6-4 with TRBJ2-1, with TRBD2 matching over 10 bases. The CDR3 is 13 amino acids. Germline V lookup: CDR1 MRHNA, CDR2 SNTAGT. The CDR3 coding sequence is TGTGCCAGCAGTGACTCAGCGGGACTAGCGCGAATCTTC. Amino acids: CASSDSAGLARIF.

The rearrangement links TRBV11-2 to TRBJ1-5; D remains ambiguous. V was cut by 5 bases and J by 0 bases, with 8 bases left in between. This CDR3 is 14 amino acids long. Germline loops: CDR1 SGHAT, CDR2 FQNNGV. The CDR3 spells CASSLSISNQPQHF. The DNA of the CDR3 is TGTGCCAGCAGCCTGAGTATTAGCAATCAGCCCCAGCATTTT.

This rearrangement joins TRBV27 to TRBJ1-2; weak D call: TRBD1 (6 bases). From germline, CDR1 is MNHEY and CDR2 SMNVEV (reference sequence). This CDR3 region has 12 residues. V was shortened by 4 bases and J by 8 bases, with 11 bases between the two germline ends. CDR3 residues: CASSSYRDGYTF. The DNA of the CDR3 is TGTGCCAGCAGTTCCTACAGGGACGGCTACACCTTC.

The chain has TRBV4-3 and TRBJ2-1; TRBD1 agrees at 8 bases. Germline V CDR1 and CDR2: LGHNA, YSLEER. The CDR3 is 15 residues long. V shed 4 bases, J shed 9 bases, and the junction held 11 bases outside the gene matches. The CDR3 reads CASSPQDRDWSEQFF. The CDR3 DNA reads TGCGCCAGCAGCCCTCAGGACAGGGATTGGAGTGAGCAGTTCTTC.

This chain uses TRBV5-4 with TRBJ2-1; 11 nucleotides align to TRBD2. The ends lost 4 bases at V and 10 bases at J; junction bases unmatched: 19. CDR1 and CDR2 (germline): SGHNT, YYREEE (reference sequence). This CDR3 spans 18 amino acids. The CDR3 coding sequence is TGTGCCAGCAGCCGATCTGGACTAGCGGGCGGGCTTTTGTTGGAGCAGTTCTTC. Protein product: CASSRSGLAGGLLLEQFF.

CDR3 sequence reads: CASSEPGLAGAKWSYEQYF. The CDR3 DNA is TGTGCCAGCAGTGAACCGGGACTAGCGGGAGCAAAATGGTCCTACGAGCAGTACTTC. The chain links TRBV6-1 to TRBJ2-7; TRBD2 matches 14 bases. CDR1 MNHNS and CDR2 SASEGT come from the germline V gene. Trimming cost V 2 bases and J 1 base; bases outside gene matches: 10. CDR3 size: 19 residues.

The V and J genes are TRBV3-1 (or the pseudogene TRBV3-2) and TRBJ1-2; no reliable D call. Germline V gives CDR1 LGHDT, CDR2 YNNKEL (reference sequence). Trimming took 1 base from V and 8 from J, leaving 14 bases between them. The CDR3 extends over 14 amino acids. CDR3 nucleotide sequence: TGTGCCAGCAGCCAAGGTCTGCCGGGGAACGGCTACACCTTC. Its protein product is CASSQGLPGNGYTF.

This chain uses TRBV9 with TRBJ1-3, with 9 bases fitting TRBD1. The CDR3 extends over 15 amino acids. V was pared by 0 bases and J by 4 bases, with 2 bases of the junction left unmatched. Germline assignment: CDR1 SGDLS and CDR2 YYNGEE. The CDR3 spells CASSVAGTGGNTIYF. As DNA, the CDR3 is TGTGCCAGCAGCGTAGCAGGGACAGGGGGAAACACCATATATTTT.

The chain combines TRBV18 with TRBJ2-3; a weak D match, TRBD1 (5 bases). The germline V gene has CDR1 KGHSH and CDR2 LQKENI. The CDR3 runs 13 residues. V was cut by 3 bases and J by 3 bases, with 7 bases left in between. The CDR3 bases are TGTGCCAGCTCACCGCAGGGAACAGATACGCAGTATTTT. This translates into CASSPQGTDTQYF. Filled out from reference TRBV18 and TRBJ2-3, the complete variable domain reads NAGVMQNPRHLVRRRGQEARLRCSPMKGHSHVYWYRQLPEEGLKFMVYLQKENIIDESGMPKERFSAEFPKEGPSILRIQQVVRGDSAAYFCASSPQGTDTQYFGPGTRLTVL.

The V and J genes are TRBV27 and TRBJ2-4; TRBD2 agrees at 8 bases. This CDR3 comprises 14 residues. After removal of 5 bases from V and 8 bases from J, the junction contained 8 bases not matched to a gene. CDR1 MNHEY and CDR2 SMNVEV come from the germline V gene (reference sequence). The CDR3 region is CASSTHSGGDIQYF. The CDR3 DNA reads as TGTGCCAGCAGTACCCACTCGGGAGGGGACATTCAGTACTTC.

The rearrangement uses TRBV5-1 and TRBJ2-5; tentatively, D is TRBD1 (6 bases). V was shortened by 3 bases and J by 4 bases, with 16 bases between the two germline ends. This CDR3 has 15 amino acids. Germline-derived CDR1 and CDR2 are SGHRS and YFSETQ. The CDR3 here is CASSSTDSAPETQYF. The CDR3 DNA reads TGCGCCAGCAGCTCTACGGACAGTGCCCCAGAGACCCAGTACTTC.

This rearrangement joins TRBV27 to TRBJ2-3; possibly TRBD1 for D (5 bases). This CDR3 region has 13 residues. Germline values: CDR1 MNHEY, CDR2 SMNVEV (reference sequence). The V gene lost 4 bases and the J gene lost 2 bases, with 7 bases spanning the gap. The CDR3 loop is CASSYRFTDTQYF. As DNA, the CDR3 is TGTGCCAGCAGTTACAGGTTCACAGATACGCAGTATTTT.

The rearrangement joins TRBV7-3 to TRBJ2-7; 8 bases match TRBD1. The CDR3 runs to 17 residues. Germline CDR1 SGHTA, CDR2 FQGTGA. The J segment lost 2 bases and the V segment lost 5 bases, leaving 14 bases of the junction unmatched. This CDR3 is CASSLHPGQGGPYEQYF. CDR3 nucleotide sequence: TGTGCCAGCAGCCTACACCCCGGACAGGGAGGTCCCTACGAGCAGTACTTC.